These 26 T cell receptor beta chains came from one sample sequenced in a study of blood T cell repertoires in COVID-19. The protocol was immunoSEQ multiplex PCR, while the TCRdb copy is restricted to in-frame clones and leaves out a portion. The table lists 200,000 or so clones, 86% of them singletons. The sample comprised PBMCs or T cells enriched from blood (not recorded which). Receptors originate from a middle-aged woman with acute COVID-19.

This chain joins TRBV7-8 and TRBJ1-6; TRBD1 aligns across 7 bases. The germline CDR1 and CDR2 sequences are SGHVS and FQNEAQ. Trimming took 4 bases from V and 9 from J; bases not matched to a gene: 12. The CDR3 spans 16 residues. Here the CDR3 DNA reads TGTGCCAGCAGCTGGACGACAGGGCTCATGTCTTCACCCCTCCACTTT. It translates to CASSWTTGLMSSPLHF. The full variable domain, completed using reference TRBV7-8 and TRBJ1-6, is GAGVSQSPRYKVAKRGQDVALRCDPISGHVSLFWYQQALGQGPEFLTYFQNEAQLDKSGLPSDRFFAERPEGSVSTLKIQRTQQEDSAVYLCASSWTTGLMSSPLHFGNGTRLTVT.

The chain employs TRBV27 and TRBJ2-5, with 15 bases fitting TRBD2. The CDR3 totals 19 residues. The germline V gene encodes CDR1 MNHEY and CDR2 SMNVEV (reference sequence). V lost 3 bases, J lost 4 bases, and 12 bases stayed unmatched. The CDR3 nucleotides read TGTGCCAGCAGTTTCTCCCCCCGGACTAGCGGGGGGGCGGGAGAGACCCAGTACTTC. Translation: CASSFSPRTSGGAGETQYF.

The chain recombines TRBV11-2 with TRBJ2-1; a possible D gene is TRBD2 (5 bases). Trimming took off 7 bases at V and 4 bases at J, with 11 bases between the two ends. Looked up from germline, CDR1 is SGHAT and CDR2 is FQNNGV. The CDR3 loop spans 13 amino acids. The CDR3 nucleotides read TGTGCCAGCACCGTCGGGATATACAATGAGCAGTTCTTC. Translation: CASTVGIYNEQFF. The full variable domain, its missing parts supplied by reference TRBV11-2 and TRBJ2-1, is EAGVAQSPRYKIIEKRQSVAFWCNPISGHATLYWYQQILGQGPKLLIQFQNNGVVDDSQLPKDRFSAERLKGVDSTLKIQPAKLEDSAVYLCASTVGIYNEQFFGPGTRLTVL.

This chain joins TRBV4-3 and TRBJ2-1, with 15 bases aligning to TRBD2. Germline CDR1 and CDR2: LGHNA and YSLEER. The CDR3 is made up of 17 amino acids. The V and J ends lost 5 bases and 2 bases, in that order; junction bases with no gene match: 4. DNA of the CDR3: TGCGCCAGCAGCTCGGGACTAGCGGGGGGTGCCTACAATGAGCAGTTCTTC. Its translation is CASSSGLAGGAYNEQFF.

The chain combines TRBV12-3 or TRBV12-4 with TRBJ1-1; D ambiguous. The CDR3 loop spans 13 amino acids. Trimming took 6 bases from V and 0 from J, leaving 8 bases between them. The CDR3 DNA reads as TGTGCCAGCAGGCCCTATTTGAACACTGAAGCTTTCTTT. Residues: CASRPYLNTEAFF.

The V call is TRBV5-1, the J call TRBJ1-4; D is unresolved. This CDR3 comprises 13 residues. V lost 4 bases and J 7 bases, leaving 11 bases between the germline ends. CDR1 and CDR2 from the germline V gene are SGHRS and YFSETQ. CDR3: CASSRVGGEKLFF. The CDR3 DNA is TGCGCCAGCAGCCGAGTAGGCGGTGAAAAACTGTTTTTT.

A few counts support this clone. The gene calls are TRBV7-6 and TRBJ2-5; TRBD1 might be the D (6 bases). Germline CDR1 SGHVS, CDR2 FNYEAQ. Trimming left V 5 bases short and J 5 bases short, with 9 bases between. CDR3 size: 12 residues. The CDR3 region has the DNA TGTGCCAGCAGCCCTCAGGGGGAGACCCAGTACTTC. Protein product: CASSPQGETQYF.

The chain employs TRBV3-1 (or the pseudogene TRBV3-2) and TRBJ1-2; TRBD1 is a possible D gene (5 bases). With 6 bases removed from V and 2 bases from J, the gap between germline ends came to 16 bases. The CDR3 spans 15 residues. Germline V CDR1 and CDR2: LGHDT, YNNKEL (reference sequence). DNA of the CDR3: TGTGCCAGCAGGAAACAGGATGCCGGAAACTATGGCTACACCTTC. Its translation: CASRKQDAGNYGYTF.

This rearrangement joins TRBV9 to TRBJ2-1; 13 nucleotides align to TRBD2. The CDR3 consists of 15 residues. Germline V gives CDR1 SGDLS, CDR2 YYNGEE. V was pared by 5 bases and J by 5 bases, with 4 bases of the junction left unmatched. The chain's CDR3 is CASRDGTSGDNEQFF. Written as DNA, the CDR3 is TGTGCCAGCAGGGACGGGACTAGCGGGGACAATGAGCAGTTCTTC.

This clone was seen only once. The CDR3 coding sequence is TGTGCCAGAAGCTTGGAAAAGTCCCTCGAAGCCCCTAGGACAGGGGGATTGTACGAGCAGTACGTC. Its translation: CARSLEKSLEAPRTGGLYEQYV. The chain uses TRBV5-3 and TRBJ2-7, with 10 nucleotides matching TRBD1. TRBV5-3 is an ORF, with its function uncertain. The V gene end was trimmed by 0 bases and the J gene end by 4 bases; junction bases not matched to a gene: 25. This CDR3 is 22 amino acids long.

Only one count was recorded for this clone. The V call is TRBV4-3, the J call TRBJ2-1, with a possible D match to TRBD1 (5 bases). Trimming removed 2 bases at V and 7 bases at J, with 15 bases between. Germline CDR1 reads LGHNA; CDR2 reads YSLEER. The CDR3 totals 15 residues. CDR3 nucleotide sequence: TGCGCCAGCAGCCAACGGGCAGGGAATGGGAATGAGCAGTTCTTC. Amino acids: CASSQRAGNGNEQFF.

The CDR3 DNA follows: TGTGCCAGCTCACCACCGATTGCGCAGGGTGGGGAAAAACTGTTTTTT. It is translated as CASSPPIAQGGEKLFF. The rearrangement joins TRBV18 to TRBJ1-4, with D possibly being TRBD1 (5 bases). Germline lookup yields CDR1 KGHSH and CDR2 LQKENI. The CDR3 extends over 16 amino acids. The V and J ends lost 0 bases and 8 bases respectively, with 16 bases between them.

This sequence joins TRBV5-1 and TRBJ2-7, with a possible D match to TRBD1 (6 bases). Looked up from germline, CDR1 is SGHRS and CDR2 is YFSETQ. V was trimmed by 6 bases and J by 5 bases, leaving 18 bases between them. The CDR3 runs 14 residues. As DNA, the CDR3 is TGCGCCAGCATGCTCCAGCCAGGGGCCAACGAGCAGTACTTC. Its protein product is CASMLQPGANEQYF.

The rearrangement links TRBV19 to TRBJ2-1, with a possible D match to TRBD1 (5 bases). This CDR3 spans 14 amino acids. V lost 8 bases and J 2 bases, leaving 13 bases between the germline ends. Germline assignment: CDR1 LNHDA and CDR2 SQIVND (reference sequence). The CDR3 protein is CASQDRGPYNEQFF. CDR3 nucleotide sequence: TGTGCCAGTCAAGATAGGGGCCCCTACAATGAGCAGTTCTTC.

The chain uses TRBV14 and TRBJ1-1; 10 positions agree with TRBD1. The V segment lost 3 bases and the J segment 5 bases; nucleotides outside the gene matches: 12. This CDR3 is 17 amino acids long. In germline, CDR1 is SGHDN, CDR2 FVKESK. This chain's CDR3 is CASSHLTRQGAGTEAFF. In DNA, the CDR3 is TGTGCCAGCAGCCACCTAACCCGACAGGGGGCAGGTACTGAAGCTTTCTTT.

The rearrangement uses TRBV6-5 and TRBJ1-3; D ambiguous. Germline CDR1 and CDR2: MNHEY and SVGAGI. The V and J ends lost 6 bases and 0 bases respectively, with 9 bases between them. This CDR3 region has 14 residues. The CDR3: CASRNSISGNTIYF. CDR3 nucleotides: TGTGCCAGCAGAAATTCCATCTCTGGAAACACCATATATTTT.

CDR3: CASSLPGTGRTEAFF. The CDR3 bases are TGCGCCAGCAGCTTGCCTGGGACAGGGCGGACTGAAGCTTTCTTT. The J gene is TRBJ1-1, the V gene TRBV5-1; the match to TRBD1 covers 9 bases. The germline V gene has CDR1 SGHRS and CDR2 YFSETQ. The CDR3 totals 15 residues. The ends lost 1 base at V and 5 bases at J; junction bases unmatched: 6.

The chain recombines TRBV19 with TRBJ2-5; 7 positions agree with TRBD1. From germline, CDR1 is LNHDA and CDR2 SQIVND (reference sequence). This CDR3 contains 13 residues. After removal of 5 bases from V and 4 bases from J, the junction contained 4 bases not matched to a gene. In nucleotides, the CDR3 is TGTGCCAGTAGTGGACAGGTCGGAGAGACCCAGTACTTC. As protein: CASSGQVGETQYF.

The chain is built from TRBV9 and TRBJ1-1; D gene ambiguous. V lost 0 bases to trimming and J lost 2 bases, with 11 bases between them. The CDR3 is made up of 15 amino acids. In germline, CDR1 is SGDLS, CDR2 YYNGEE. The CDR3 here is CASSVVPGANTEAFF. CDR3 bases: TGTGCCAGCAGCGTAGTTCCAGGCGCCAACACTGAAGCTTTCTTT.

This chain joins TRBV4-1 and TRBJ1-5; D might be TRBD1 (5 bases). CDR3 length: 17 residues. CDR1 and CDR2 (germline): MGHRA, YSYEKL. Trimming shortened V by 0 bases and J by 2 bases, and 14 bases separated the two germline ends. Here the CDR3 reads CASSQESQGVGNQPQHF. CDR3 sequence (DNA): TGCGCCAGCAGCCAAGAAAGCCAAGGGGTTGGCAATCAGCCCCAGCATTTT.

The count of this clone is one. V and J are TRBV6-5 and TRBJ1-3; a weak D match, TRBD1 (5 bases). The CDR3 loop spans 13 amino acids. Germline V gives CDR1 MNHEY, CDR2 SVGAGI. The V end was cut by 6 bases, the J end by 0 bases, with 6 bases between. This CDR3 reads CASRTASGNTIYF. CDR3 nucleotide sequence: TGTGCCAGCAGGACAGCCTCTGGAAACACCATATATTTT.

The J gene is TRBJ1-1, the V gene TRBV29-1; no reliable D call. Per the germline V gene, CDR1 is SQVTM and CDR2 is ANQGSEA. V was clipped by 5 bases and J by 0 bases, with 7 bases between them. This CDR3 has 12 amino acids. In DNA, the CDR3 is TGCAGCGTTCTGTACTTGAACACTGAAGCTTTCTTT. This codes for CSVLYLNTEAFF. Using reference TRBV29-1 and TRBJ1-1 for the parts outside the CDR3, the full variable domain is SAVISQKPSRDICQRGTSLTIQCQVDSQVTMMFWYRQQPGQSLTLIATANQGSEATYESGFVIDKFPISRPNLTFSTLTVSNMSPEDSSIYLCSVLYLNTEAFFGQGTRLTVV.

The chain recombines TRBV19 with TRBJ1-5; tentatively, D is TRBD1 (5 bases). From germline, CDR1 is LNHDA and CDR2 SQIVND (reference sequence). V was shortened by 1 base and J by 2 bases, with 15 bases between the two germline ends. The CDR3 loop spans 17 amino acids. CDR3 amino acids: CASSIVVYRRGNQPQHF. The CDR3, as DNA: TGTGCCAGTAGTATAGTGGTCTACAGGAGGGGCAATCAGCCCCAGCATTTT. The variable domain in full, with the rest retrieved from reference TRBV19 and TRBJ1-5, is DGGITQSPKYLFRKEGQNVTLSCEQNLNHDAMYWYRQDPGQGLRLIYYSQIVNDFQKGDIAEGYSVSREKKESFPLTVTSAQKNPTAFYLCASSIVVYRRGNQPQHFGDGTRLSIL.

The rearrangement links TRBV6-5 to TRBJ2-7; D is possibly TRBD1 (6 bases). V was clipped by 5 bases and J by 4 bases, with 18 bases between them. The CDR3 totals 15 residues. CDR1 and CDR2 (germline): MNHEY, SVGAGI. DNA of the CDR3: TGTGCCAGCAGTCTCGGCCCCTTAACAGGGTACGAGCAGTACGTC. Translated, it gives CASSLGPLTGYEQYV.

The chain couples TRBV5-4 to TRBJ1-1, with 9 bases fitting TRBD1. Germline V lookup: CDR1 SGHNT, CDR2 YYREEE (reference sequence). V gave up 4 bases and J gave up 7 bases; unmatched junction bases: 5. The CDR3 runs to 13 residues. The CDR3 spells CASSKNRGREAFF. CDR3 nucleotide sequence: TGTGCCAGCAGCAAGAACAGGGGGCGTGAAGCTTTCTTT.

This clone was counted between two and nine times. The chain couples TRBV15 to TRBJ1-1; D unresolved. V was trimmed by 0 bases and J by 1 base, leaving 21 bases between them. Germline CDR1 and CDR2: LNHNV and YYDKDF (reference sequence). The CDR3 has 19 amino acids. CDR3 coding DNA: TGTGCCACCAGCAGAGAGCTCGAAGGGCAAGGGAGTTGGAACACTGAAGCTTTCTTT. Its protein is CATSRELEGQGSWNTEAFF.